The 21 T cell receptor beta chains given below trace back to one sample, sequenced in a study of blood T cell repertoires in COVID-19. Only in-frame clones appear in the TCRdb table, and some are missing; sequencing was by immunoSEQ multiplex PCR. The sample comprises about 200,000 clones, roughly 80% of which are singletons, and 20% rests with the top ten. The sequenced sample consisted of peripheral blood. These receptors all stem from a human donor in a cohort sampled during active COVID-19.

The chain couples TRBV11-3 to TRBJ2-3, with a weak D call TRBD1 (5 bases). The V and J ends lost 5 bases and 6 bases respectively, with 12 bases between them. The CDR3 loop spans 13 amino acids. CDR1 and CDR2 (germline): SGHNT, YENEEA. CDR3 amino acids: CASSTDTEDTQYF. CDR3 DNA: TGTGCCAGCAGCACGGACACAGAGGATACGCAGTATTTT.

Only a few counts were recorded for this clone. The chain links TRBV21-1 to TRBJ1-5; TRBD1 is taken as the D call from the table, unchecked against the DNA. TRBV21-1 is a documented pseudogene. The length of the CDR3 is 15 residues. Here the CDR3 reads CASSKGPGVGEPQHF. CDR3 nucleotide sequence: TGTGCCAGCAGCAAAGGCCCAGGGGTAGGAGAGCCCCAGCATTTT.

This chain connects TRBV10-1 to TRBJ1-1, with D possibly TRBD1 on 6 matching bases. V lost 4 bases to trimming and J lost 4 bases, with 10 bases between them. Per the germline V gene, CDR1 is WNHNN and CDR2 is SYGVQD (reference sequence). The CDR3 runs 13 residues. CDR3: CASSGQASTEAFF. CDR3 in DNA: TGCGCCAGCAGTGGACAGGCAAGCACTGAAGCTTTCTTT.

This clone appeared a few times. CDR3 sequence: CASSPGTITYNEQFF. The CDR3 region has the DNA TGTGCCAGCAGCCCCGGGACAATCACCTACAATGAGCAGTTCTTC. The chain employs TRBV11-1 and TRBJ2-1, with a weak D call TRBD1 (6 bases). This CDR3 contains 15 residues. Germline V CDR1 and CDR2: SGHAT, FQDESV (reference sequence). Trimming removed 5 bases at V and 2 bases at J, with 13 bases between.

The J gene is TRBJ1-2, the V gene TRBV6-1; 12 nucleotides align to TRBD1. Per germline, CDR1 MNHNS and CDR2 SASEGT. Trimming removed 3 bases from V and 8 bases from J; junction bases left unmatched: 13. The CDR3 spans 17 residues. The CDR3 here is CASSEFGDRGPLRGYTF. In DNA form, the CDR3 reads TGTGCCAGCAGTGAGTTCGGGGACAGGGGGCCTCTTAGAGGCTACACCTTC.

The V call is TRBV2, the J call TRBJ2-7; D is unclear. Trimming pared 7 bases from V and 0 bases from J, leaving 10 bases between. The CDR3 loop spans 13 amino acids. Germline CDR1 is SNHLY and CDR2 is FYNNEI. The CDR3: CASNEFPSYEQYF. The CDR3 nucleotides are TGTGCCAGCAACGAGTTTCCCTCCTACGAGCAGTACTTC. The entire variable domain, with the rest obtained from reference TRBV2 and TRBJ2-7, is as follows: EPEVTQTPSHQVTQMGQEVILRCVPISNHLYFYWYRQILGQKVEFLVSFYNNEISEKSEIFDDQFSVERPDGSNFTLKIRSTKLEDSAMYFCASNEFPSYEQYFGPGTRLTVT.

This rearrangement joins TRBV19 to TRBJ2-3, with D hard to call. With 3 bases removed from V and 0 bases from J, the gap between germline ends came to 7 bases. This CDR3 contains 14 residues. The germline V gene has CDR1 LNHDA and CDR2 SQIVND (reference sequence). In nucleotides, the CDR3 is TGTGCCAGTAGTATGACAAAGAGCACAGATACGCAGTATTTT. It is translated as CASSMTKSTDTQYF.

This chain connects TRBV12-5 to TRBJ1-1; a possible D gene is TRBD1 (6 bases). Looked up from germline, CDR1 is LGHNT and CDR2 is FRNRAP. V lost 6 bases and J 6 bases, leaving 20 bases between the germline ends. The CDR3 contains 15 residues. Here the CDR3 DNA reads TGTGCTAGTGGCCAACCGGGGCAGGGGAGGGCTGAAGCTTTCTTT. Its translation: CASGQPGQGRAEAFF. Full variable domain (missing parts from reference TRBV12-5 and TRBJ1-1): DARVTQTPRHKVTEMGQEVTMRCQPILGHNTVFWYRQTMMQGLELLAYFRNRAPLDDSGMPKDRFSAEMPDATLATLKIQPSEPRDSAVYFCASGQPGQGRAEAFFGQGTRLTVV.

The chain's CDR3 is CASSRTSGTDTQYF. CDR3 nucleotides: TGTGCCAGCAGTAGGACTAGCGGCACAGATACGCAGTATTTT. The chain carries TRBV6-5 and TRBJ2-3; 9 bases line up with TRBD2. This CDR3 comprises 14 residues. The V gene's germline CDR1 is MNHEY and CDR2 SVGAGI. Trimming at V came to 5 bases and at J to 1 base, leaving 1 base not matched to a gene.

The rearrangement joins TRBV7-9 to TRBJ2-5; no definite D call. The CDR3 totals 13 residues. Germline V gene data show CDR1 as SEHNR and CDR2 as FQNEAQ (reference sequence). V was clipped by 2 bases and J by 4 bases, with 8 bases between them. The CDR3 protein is CASSLLARETQYF. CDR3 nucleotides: TGTGCCAGCAGCTTACTGGCTCGAGAGACCCAGTACTTC.

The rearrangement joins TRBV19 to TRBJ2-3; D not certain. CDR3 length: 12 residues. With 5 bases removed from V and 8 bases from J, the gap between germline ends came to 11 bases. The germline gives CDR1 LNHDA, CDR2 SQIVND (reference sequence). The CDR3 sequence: CASSSTSGTQYF. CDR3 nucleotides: TGTGCCAGTAGTTCAACGAGTGGTACGCAGTATTTT.

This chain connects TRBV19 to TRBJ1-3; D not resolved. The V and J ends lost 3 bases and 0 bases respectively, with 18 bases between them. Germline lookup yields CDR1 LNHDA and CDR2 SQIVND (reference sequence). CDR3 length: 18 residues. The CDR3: CASSMAGTRLPSGNTIYF. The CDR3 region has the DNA TGTGCCAGTAGTATGGCAGGAACCCGATTACCCTCTGGAAACACCATATATTTT.

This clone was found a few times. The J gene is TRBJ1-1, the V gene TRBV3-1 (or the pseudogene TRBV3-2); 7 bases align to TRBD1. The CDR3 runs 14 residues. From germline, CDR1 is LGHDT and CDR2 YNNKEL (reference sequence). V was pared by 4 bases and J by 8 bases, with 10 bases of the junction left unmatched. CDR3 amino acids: CASSLGQALGEAFF. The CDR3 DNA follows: TGTGCCAGCAGCCTTGGACAGGCCCTGGGCGAAGCTTTCTTT.

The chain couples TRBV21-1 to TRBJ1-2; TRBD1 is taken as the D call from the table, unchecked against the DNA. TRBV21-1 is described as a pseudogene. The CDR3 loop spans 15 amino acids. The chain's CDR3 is CASSKVADRGEGYTF. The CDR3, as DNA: TGTGCCAGCAGCAAAGTGGCCGACAGGGGGGAAGGCTACACCTTC.

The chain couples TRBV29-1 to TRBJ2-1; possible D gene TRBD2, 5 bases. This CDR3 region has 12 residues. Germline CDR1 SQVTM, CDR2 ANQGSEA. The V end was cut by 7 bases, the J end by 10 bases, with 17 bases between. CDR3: CSARTPSGEQFF. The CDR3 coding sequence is TGCAGCGCTAGGACCCCAAGCGGCGAGCAGTTCTTC.

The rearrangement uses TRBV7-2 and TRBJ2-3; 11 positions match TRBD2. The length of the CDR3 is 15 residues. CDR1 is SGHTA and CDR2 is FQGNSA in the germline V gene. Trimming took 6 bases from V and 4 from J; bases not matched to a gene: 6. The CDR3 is CASRIDSGRADTQYF. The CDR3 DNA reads TGTGCCAGCAGGATTGATAGCGGGAGGGCAGATACGCAGTATTTT.

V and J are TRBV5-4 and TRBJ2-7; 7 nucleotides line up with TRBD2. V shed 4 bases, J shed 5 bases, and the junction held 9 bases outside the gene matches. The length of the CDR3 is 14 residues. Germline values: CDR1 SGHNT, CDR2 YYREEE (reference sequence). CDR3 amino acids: CASSPAASGDEQYF. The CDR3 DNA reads TGTGCCAGCAGCCCAGCGGCTAGCGGAGACGAGCAGTACTTC. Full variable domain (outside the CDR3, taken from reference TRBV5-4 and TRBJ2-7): ETGVTQSPTHLIKTRGQQVTLRCSSQSGHNTVSWYQQALGQGPQFIFQYYREEENGRGNFPPRFSGLQFPNYSSELNVNALELDDSALYLCASSPAASGDEQYFGPGTRLTVT.

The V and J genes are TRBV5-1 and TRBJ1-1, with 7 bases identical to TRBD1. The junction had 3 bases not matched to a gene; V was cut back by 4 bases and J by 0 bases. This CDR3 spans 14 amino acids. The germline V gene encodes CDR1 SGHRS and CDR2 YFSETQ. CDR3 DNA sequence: TGCGCCAGCAGCAGGGGACAGTTGAACACTGAAGCTTTCTTT. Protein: CASSRGQLNTEAFF.

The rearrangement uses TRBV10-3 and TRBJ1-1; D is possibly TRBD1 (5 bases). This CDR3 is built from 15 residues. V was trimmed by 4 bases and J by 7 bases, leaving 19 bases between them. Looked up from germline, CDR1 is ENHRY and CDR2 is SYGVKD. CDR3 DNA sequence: TGTGCCATCAGTGGGACAATAGGGGTTTTTTATGAAGCTTTCTTT. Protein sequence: CAISGTIGVFYEAFF.

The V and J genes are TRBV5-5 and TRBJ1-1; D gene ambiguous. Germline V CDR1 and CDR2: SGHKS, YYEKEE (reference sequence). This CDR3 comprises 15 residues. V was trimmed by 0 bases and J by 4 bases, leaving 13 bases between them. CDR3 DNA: TGTGCCAGCAGCTTGGTTCTTGGCGGCGGCACTGAAGCTTTCTTT. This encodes CASSLVLGGGTEAFF.

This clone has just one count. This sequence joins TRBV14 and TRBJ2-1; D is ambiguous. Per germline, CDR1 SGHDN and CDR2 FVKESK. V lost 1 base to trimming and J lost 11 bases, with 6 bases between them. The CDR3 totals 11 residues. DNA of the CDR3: TGTGCCAGCAGCCAAGTAAATAAGCAGTTCTTC. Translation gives CASSQVNKQFF.